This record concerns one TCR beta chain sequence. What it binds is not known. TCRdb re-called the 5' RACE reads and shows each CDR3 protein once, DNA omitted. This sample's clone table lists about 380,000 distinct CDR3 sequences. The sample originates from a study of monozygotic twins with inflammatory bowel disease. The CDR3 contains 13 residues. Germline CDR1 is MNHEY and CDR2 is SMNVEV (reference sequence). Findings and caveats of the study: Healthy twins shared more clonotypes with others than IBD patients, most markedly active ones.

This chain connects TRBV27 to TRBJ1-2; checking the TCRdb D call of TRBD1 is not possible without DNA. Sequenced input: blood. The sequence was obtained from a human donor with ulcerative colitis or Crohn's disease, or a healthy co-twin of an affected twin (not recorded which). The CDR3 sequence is CASSFQQGYGYTF.